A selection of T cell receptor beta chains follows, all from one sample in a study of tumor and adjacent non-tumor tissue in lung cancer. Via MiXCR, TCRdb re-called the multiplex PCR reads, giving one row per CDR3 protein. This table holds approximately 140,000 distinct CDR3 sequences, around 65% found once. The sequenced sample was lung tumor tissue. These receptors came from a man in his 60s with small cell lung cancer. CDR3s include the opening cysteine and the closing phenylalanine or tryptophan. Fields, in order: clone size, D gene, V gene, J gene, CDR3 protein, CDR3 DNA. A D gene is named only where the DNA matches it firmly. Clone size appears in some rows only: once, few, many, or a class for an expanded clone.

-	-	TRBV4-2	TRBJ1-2	CASSQAGSTYGYTF	TGTGCCAGTAGCCAGGCGGGCTCCACCTATGGCTACACCTTC
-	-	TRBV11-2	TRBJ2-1	CASRRNAGTGGKNYNEQSF	TGTGCCAGCAGACGAAATGCTGGGACTGGCGGGAAGAATTACAATGAGCAGTCCTTC
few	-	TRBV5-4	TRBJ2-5	CASSLQGETQYF	TGTGCCAGCAGCTTGCAGGGAGAGACCCAGTACTTC
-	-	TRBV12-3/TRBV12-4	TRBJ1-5	CASRPNSDGQPQQF	TGTGCCAGCAGGCCCAACAGTGATGGTCAGCCCCAGCAGTTT
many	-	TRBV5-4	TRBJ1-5	CASSLGGGNQPQHF	TGTGCCAGCAGCTTGGGAGGGGGCAATCAGCCCCAGCATTTT
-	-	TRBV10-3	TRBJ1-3	CAIVGNSGNTIYF	TGTGCCATCGTGGGAAACTCTGGAAACACCATATATTTT
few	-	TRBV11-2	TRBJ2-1	CASSIEPGRDEQFF	TGTGCCAGTAGCATAGAACCAGGAAGAGATGAGCAGTTCTTC
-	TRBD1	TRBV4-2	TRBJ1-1	CASNQPTGTGDTEAFF	TGTGCCAGCAACCAACCTACCGGGACAGGGGACACTGAAGCTTTCTTT
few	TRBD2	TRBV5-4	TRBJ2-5	CASSYGLAGGQETQYF	TGTGCCAGCAGTTACGGACTAGCGGGAGGTCAAGAGACCCAGTACTTC
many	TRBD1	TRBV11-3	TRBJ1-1	CASSQSRGDAFF	TGTGCCAGCAGCCAAAGCAGGGGGGACGCTTTCTTT
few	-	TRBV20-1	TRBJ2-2	CSARDGIEELFF	TGCAGTGCTAGAGATGGAATCGAGGAGTTGTTTTTT
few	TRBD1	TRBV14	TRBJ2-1	CASSPGRGQGSYNEQFF	TGTGCCAGCAGCCCAGGGCGGGGACAGGGTAGCTACAATGAGCAGTTCTTC
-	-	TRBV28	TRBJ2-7	CASGGRSYEQYF	TGTGCCAGCGGGGGGAGAAGCTACGAGCAGTACTTC
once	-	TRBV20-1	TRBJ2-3	CSANIIGDTQYF	TGCAGTGCTAACATTATAGGGGATACACAGTATTTT
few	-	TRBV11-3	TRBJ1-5	CASSSALNQPQHF	TGTGCCAGCAGCTCAGCTCTCAATCAGCCCCAGCATTTT
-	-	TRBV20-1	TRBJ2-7	CSARDQQVSCEQYF	TGCAGTGCTAGAGATCAGCAGGTCTCCTGCGAGCAGTACTTC
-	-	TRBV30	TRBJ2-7	CAYGRRGSVHEQYF	TGTGCCTATGGAAGGAGGGGGTCCGTCCACGAGCAGTACTTC
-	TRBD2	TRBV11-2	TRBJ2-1	CASGGLAGEGRREQFF	TGTGCCAGCGGGGGACTAGCGGGAGAAGGTCGGCGCGAGCAGTTCTTC
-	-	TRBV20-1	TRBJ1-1	CSVTGHYTEVFF	TGTAGTGTCACGGGACACTACACTGAAGTTTTCTTT
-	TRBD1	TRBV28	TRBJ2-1	CASSPPHRGRVNKQSF	TGTGCCAGCAGTCCGCCCCACAGGGGGCGCGTTAATAAGCAGTCCTTC
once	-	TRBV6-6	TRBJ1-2	CASNPGTFEGYTF	TGCGCCAGCAACCCCGGGACTTTCGAGGGCTACACCTTC
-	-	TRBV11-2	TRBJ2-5	CASSLLRGRETQYF	TGTGCCAGCAGTTTACTGCGGGGTAGAGAGACCCAGTATTTC
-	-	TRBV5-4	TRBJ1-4	CASSLGGRVTPNEKLFF	TGTGCCAGCAGCCTCGGGGGTCGGGTAACGCCCAATGAAAAACTGTTTTTT
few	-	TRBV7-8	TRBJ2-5	CASSWRQSETQYF	TGTGCCAGCAGCTGGCGACAGTCGGAGACCCAGTACTTC
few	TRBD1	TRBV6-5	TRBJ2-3	CASSRGIRGTDTQYF	TGTGCCAGCAGCAGGGGGATCCGTGGAACAGATACGCAGTATTTT
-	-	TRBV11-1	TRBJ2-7	CVSSNQGGEQCF	TGTGTCAGCAGCAATCAGGGTGGCGAGCAGTGCTTC
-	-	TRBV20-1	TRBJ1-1	CSSGRKNTEAFF	TGCAGTTCCGGGCGGAAGAACACTGAAGCTTTCTTT
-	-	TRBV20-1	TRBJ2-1	CSAMQGPNEQFF	TGCAGTGCTATGCAGGGGCCCAATGAACAGTTCTTC
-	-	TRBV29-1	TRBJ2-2	CRARGRLNTGELFF	TGCAGGGCCCGAGGGCGGTTGAACACTGGGGAGCTGTTTTTT